This entry is about one T cell receptor beta chain. This sample stems from a study of blood T cell repertoires in COVID-19. This table comes from immunoSEQ multiplex PCR, and its TCRdb copy is limited to in-frame clones, with some not included. The sample comprises about 200,000 clones, just over 85% of which are singletons, and about 6% rests with the top ten. The CDR3 runs 13 residues. Germline V lookup: CDR1 SGHDT, CDR2 YYEEEE. The V end was cut by 4 bases, the J end by 4 bases, with 12 bases between. The chain has TRBV5-6 and TRBJ2-7, with no clear D. The sample consisted of peripheral blood. The clonotype originates from a man older than 75 with acute or convalescent COVID-19. The CDR3 sequence is CASSVGTPYEQYF. For the CDR3, the DNA is TGTGCCAGCAGCGTCGGTACCCCATACGAGCAGTACTTC.